A single sample is the source of the 4 T cell receptor beta chains below, sequenced in a study of graft-versus-host responses after intestinal transplantation. The repertoire was sequenced with immunoSEQ multiplex PCR; TCRdb's copy has only in-frame clones and lacks some. This sample carries roughly 130,000 clones, around nine tenths of them seen once, and the ten largest clones take roughly 0.19%. No antigen is known for these receptors. This specimen consisted of unstimulated CD4+ T cells sorted from spleen or lymph node cells, obtained before intestinal transplant. Receptor source: a human donor who received an intestinal transplant.

This sequence joins TRBV28 and TRBJ1-2; 7 bases fit TRBD1. The CDR3 loop spans 15 amino acids. The trim removed 5 bases at V and 4 bases at J, leaving 10 bases unmatched. The V gene's germline CDR1 is MDHEN and CDR2 SYDVKM. The CDR3 loop is CASSIIQGTLYGYTF. The CDR3 coding sequence is TGTGCCAGCAGTATTATACAGGGGACCCTCTATGGCTACACCTTC.

The chain combines TRBV28 with TRBJ2-7; TRBD2 matches 11 bases. Trimming at V came to 10 bases and at J to 1 base, leaving 6 bases not matched to a gene. CDR3 size: 14 residues. Germline lookup yields CDR1 MDHEN and CDR2 SYDVKM. This CDR3 is CATHSSGRSYEQYF. In DNA form, the CDR3 reads TGTGCCACTCATTCTAGCGGGAGGTCCTACGAGCAGTACTTC.

This clone has only a few counts. One end of the junction does not line up with germline, which may come from a read error. The chain combines TRBV5-6 with TRBJ2-1; 9 bases align to TRBD1. Germline assignment: CDR1 SGHDT and CDR2 YYEEEE. The CDR3 has 15 amino acids. The CDR3 nucleotides read TGTGCCAGCAGTTTGGACAGGGGCGTTAGAGGGGAGCAGTTCTTC. Translating gives CASSLDRGVRGEQFF.

This sequence joins TRBV9 and TRBJ1-3; D perhaps matches TRBD1 (5 bases). Germline V CDR1 and CDR2: SGDLS, YYNGEE. Trimming pared 0 bases from V and 4 bases from J, leaving 14 bases between. The CDR3 runs 16 residues. CDR3 protein: CASSVGDVVGGNTIYF. The CDR3 region has the DNA TGTGCCAGCAGCGTAGGGGACGTCGTGGGAGGAAACACCATATATTTT.